These 15 T cell receptor beta chains came from one sample sequenced in a study of cytomegalovirus exposure and HLA in healthy donors. Primers for the PCR totalled 60 Vbeta and 13 Jbeta. Data came from immunoSEQ multiplex PCR; TCRdb stores just in-frame clones and leaves some out. The sample records 100,000 to 150,000 clones, about 81% being singletons. The specimen sequenced was PBMCs. The receptors were sampled from a woman in her thirties in good health and CMV-seronegative.

V gene TRBV4-2 combines with J gene TRBJ1-6, with D perhaps matching TRBD1 (6 bases). V was shortened by 2 bases and J by 10 bases, with 12 bases between the two germline ends. CDR1 LGHNA and CDR2 YNFKEQ come from the germline V gene. The CDR3 has 14 residues. CDR3 DNA sequence: TGTGCCAGCAGCCAACAAGGGGGAGGGTCACCCCTCCACTTT. Translating gives CASSQQGGGSPLHF.

This chain uses TRBV5-1 with TRBJ1-1; no definite D call. Germline V gene lookup returns CDR1 SGHRS and CDR2 YFSETQ. With 1 base removed from V and 1 base from J, the gap between germline ends came to 8 bases. CDR3 length: 14 residues. CDR3 nucleotides: TGCGCCAGCAGCTTGCTTACAGAGAACACTGAAGCTTTCTTT. Translation gives CASSLLTENTEAFF.

The rearrangement links TRBV6-1 to TRBJ1-4; D is undetermined. Trimming took off 1 base at V and 3 bases at J, with 12 bases between the two ends. CDR3 length: 16 residues. Per germline, CDR1 MNHNS and CDR2 SASEGT. This chain's CDR3 is CASSEVPEGSNEKLFF. The CDR3 region has the DNA TGTGCCAGCAGTGAAGTCCCGGAGGGCTCTAATGAAAAACTGTTTTTT.

This clone showed up just once. The CDR3 is CASSSGISYEQYF. CDR3 bases: TGTGCCAGCAGTTCAGGAATCTCCTACGAGCAGTACTTC. This chain uses TRBV6-5 with TRBJ2-7; D unclear. Germline lookup yields CDR1 MNHEY and CDR2 SVGAGI. This CDR3 is 13 amino acids long. The V and J ends lost 4 bases and 0 bases respectively, with 7 bases between them.

This clone was recorded only once. The chain combines TRBV10-3 with TRBJ1-1; D possibly corresponds to TRBD1 (5 bases). The CDR3 consists of 14 residues. Deletions cut 2 bases from V and 3 bases from J, with 10 bases between. CDR1 and CDR2 (germline): ENHRY, SYGVKD. The CDR3 bases are TGTGCCATCAGTGAGGGTGAAGGGGACACTGAAGCTTTCTTT. Translating it yields CAISEGEGDTEAFF.

The chain employs TRBV5-1 and TRBJ2-1, with a possible D match to TRBD1 (6 bases). The V end lost 4 bases, the J end lost 5 bases, and 16 bases lay between the germline ends. Germline assignment: CDR1 SGHRS and CDR2 YFSETQ. The CDR3 runs to 15 residues. The CDR3 loop is CASSRDRMGHNEQFF. The CDR3 bases are TGCGCCAGCAGCCGAGACAGGATGGGGCACAATGAGCAGTTCTTC.

This rearrangement joins TRBV9 to TRBJ1-2; D uncertain. Germline V gene data show CDR1 as SGDLS and CDR2 as YYNGEE. The CDR3 is made up of 12 amino acids. Trimming cost V 1 base and J 4 bases, with 5 bases left between them. This CDR3 is CASSVTSYGYTF. The CDR3 DNA sequence: TGTGCCAGCAGCGTAACAAGCTATGGCTACACCTTC.

This clone was seen a handful of times. V is TRBV11-2 and J is TRBJ1-2, with TRBD1 as a possible D gene (5 bases). The CDR3 sequence is 16 residues long. V lost 6 bases, J lost 4 bases, and 21 bases lay in between. Germline loops: CDR1 SGHAT, CDR2 FQNNGV. This CDR3 reads CASRTSIHKGTYGYTF. In DNA, the CDR3 is TGTGCCAGCAGGACTAGTATCCATAAGGGGACCTATGGCTACACCTTC.

DNA for the CDR3: TGTGCCATCAGTGAGTCGCCGGTTAGCGGCAATGAGCAGTTCTTC. This translates into CAISESPVSGNEQFF. The chain employs TRBV10-3 and TRBJ2-1; weak D call: TRBD2 (6 bases). Germline CDR1 and CDR2: ENHRY and SYGVKD. Trimming left V 0 bases short and J 6 bases short, with 12 bases between. The CDR3 is 15 amino acids.

This clone was picked up a small number of times. The chain is built from TRBV7-9 and TRBJ1-2; a possible D gene is TRBD1 (5 bases). CDR1 and CDR2 (germline): SEHNR, FQNEAQ (reference sequence). The CDR3 has 14 residues. Trimming took off 7 bases at V and 2 bases at J, with 14 bases between the two ends. The DNA for the CDR3 is TGTGCCAGCATCCACGCGGAGGGGAACTATGGCTACACCTTC. Its protein product is CASIHAEGNYGYTF.

CDR3 sequence (DNA): TGTGCCAGCAGCTTCGACGCTCGGGGAGGCGGGACCGGGGAGCTGTTTTTT. Residues: CASSFDARGGGTGELFF. This chain joins TRBV7-9 and TRBJ2-2; possible D gene TRBD2, 6 bases. Germline loops: CDR1 SEHNR, CDR2 FQNEAQ (reference sequence). V was pared by 3 bases and J by 5 bases, with 19 bases between. The CDR3 has 17 residues.

This chain joins TRBV6-5 and TRBJ2-5; 13 bases line up with TRBD2. The germline V gene has CDR1 MNHEY and CDR2 SVGAGI. The J segment lost 5 bases and the V segment lost 2 bases, leaving 2 bases of the junction unmatched. There are 15 residues in the CDR3. CDR3 amino acids: CASSYGLAGVETQYF. In DNA, the CDR3 is TGTGCCAGCAGTTACGGACTAGCGGGAGTGGAGACCCAGTACTTC.

CDR3 amino acids: CASSEWGGFGYTF. For the CDR3, the DNA is TGTGCCAGCAGTGAATGGGGGGGGTTTGGCTACACCTTC. The J gene is TRBJ1-2, the V gene TRBV6-1; weak D call: TRBD1 (5 bases). The CDR3 length is 13 residues. Trimming pared 2 bases from V and 7 bases from J, leaving 11 bases between. The V gene's germline CDR1 is MNHNS and CDR2 SASEGT.

A remark on this clone: The same CDR3 arises from other DNA sequences in this sample as well. The rearrangement joins TRBV7-3 to TRBJ2-2; D is possibly TRBD2 (6 bases). Trimming shortened V by 1 base and J by 0 bases, and 9 bases separated the two germline ends. The germline CDR1 and CDR2 sequences are SGHTA and FQGTGA. This CDR3 is 16 amino acids long. This CDR3 reads CASSLRAGTNTGELFF. CDR3 coding DNA: TGTGCCAGCAGCTTAAGGGCGGGGACGAACACCGGGGAGCTGTTTTTT.

This clone showed up just once. The chain links TRBV5-5 to TRBJ1-1; D not certain. The CDR3 consists of 12 residues. Germline CDR1 SGHKS, CDR2 YYEKEE (reference sequence). Deletions cut 2 bases from V and 3 bases from J, with 5 bases between. The CDR3 protein is CASSLSYTEAFF. The DNA for the CDR3 is TGTGCCAGCAGCTTATCCTACACTGAAGCTTTCTTT.